This T cell receptor (beta chain) stems from a study of shared clonotypes between healthy human individuals. Overall study context: The people who gave samples were two women and a few men aged 18 to 49. A donor's plate count was three for CD4 naive and three for CD4 memory; CD8 naive had two and CD8 memory one.

Trimming removed 3 bases from V and 1 base from J, with 3 bases in between. The CDR3 loop spans 11 amino acids. Germline values: CDR1 DFQATT, CDR2 SNEGSKA (reference sequence). Naive-designated CD8 cells lacked CD45RO, were positively enriched for CCR7, and omitted terminally differentiated effector memory CD45RA+ cells. All donors qualified as healthy HIV-negative adults and had experienced no recent acute infections or vaccinations. The protocol was immunoSEQ multiplex PCR, while the TCRdb copy is restricted to in-frame clones and leaves out a portion. The table shows millions of clones, with approximately 94% occurring only once. The table lists this clone with a count of one. This same CDR3 is encoded by further DNA sequences in the sample.

The genes are TRBV20-1 and TRBJ1-1, with unresolved D. Sequenced sample: naive CD8+ T cells sorted from blood. This TCR derives from a young man in good health. CDR3 in amino acids: CSARGNTEAFF. The CDR3, as DNA: TGCAGTGCTAGGGGGAACACTGAAGCTTTCTTT.